This TCR beta chain derives from a study of OX40 agonist ivuxolimab in advanced cancers. For the study at large: Clinicians treated patients with ivuxolimab, an agonistic anti-OX40 (CD134) antibody. Ivuxolimab, which patients received intravenously every 2 weeks, was dosed at 0.01 to 10 mg/kg. Cancers in dose escalation were hepatocellular, melanoma, renal cell and head and neck.

Assay used: immunoSEQ multiplex PCR; TCRdb lists only in-frame clones, some missing. The sample lists more than 9,500 clones, around 76% occurring once. The length of the CDR3 is 14 residues. Trimming pared 6 bases from V and 0 bases from J, leaving 11 bases between. From germline, CDR1 is ENHRY and CDR2 SYGVKD. The TCR comes from an adult with an advanced solid tumor such as melanoma, head and neck, liver or kidney cancer. The source material was CD4+ or CD8+ T cells sorted from blood, sampled in a trial of the OX40 agonist ivuxolimab. J is TRBJ1-1 and V is TRBV10-3; the D is unclear. The DNA of the CDR3 is TGTGCCATCAGCTCTCGGCACCTGAACACTGAAGCTTTCTTT. Its translation: CAISSRHLNTEAFF.